The present T cell receptor beta chain was sequenced within a study of sequential checkpoint blockade in melanoma. Trimming removed 3 bases from V and 2 bases from J, with 11 bases in between. Germline CDR1 MGHRA, CDR2 YSYEKL. This CDR3 has 14 amino acids. The treatment is: randomized to nivolumab then ipilimumab (arm A) or the reverse (arm B). PBMC sorting kept live CD3+CD8+ cells without CD19 or CD56. This table comes from immunoSEQ multiplex PCR, and its TCRdb copy is limited to in-frame clones, with some not included. The table includes 10,000 to 15,000 clones, roughly 65% detected once. The material was CD8+ T cells sorted from blood (inferred from file names), obtained from a patient given nivolumab and ipilimumab in sequence. The J gene is TRBJ2-7, the V gene TRBV4-1; D remains unclear. This sequence originates from a human donor with melanoma. CDR3 protein: CASSQGTYTYEQYF. DNA for the CDR3: TGCGCCAGCAGCCAGGGCACATACACCTACGAGCAGTACTTC.